The 8 T cell receptor beta chains below were found in one sample sequenced in a study of shared clonotypes between healthy human individuals. Sequencing used immunoSEQ multiplex PCR; TCRdb keeps in-frame clones, though not all of them. The table lists around 500,000 clones, about 72% of them singletons. Material: PBMCs. All receptors come from a middle-aged woman in good health. Some clones in this sample may be carry-over from other donors' samples.

The gene calls are TRBV5-1 and TRBJ2-3; 10 nucleotides align to TRBD2. The V gene end was trimmed by 3 bases and the J gene end by 3 bases; junction bases not matched to a gene: 4. The CDR3 runs to 15 residues. Germline V gene sequence: CDR1 SGHRS, CDR2 YFSETQ. This CDR3 is CASSSSGRGTDTQYF. Written as DNA, the CDR3 is TGCGCCAGCAGCTCTAGCGGGAGAGGGACAGATACGCAGTATTTT.

The chain links TRBV2 to TRBJ2-2; D may be TRBD1 (5 bases). CDR3 size: 14 residues. Trimming removed 7 bases from V and 0 bases from J, with 9 bases in between. Per germline, CDR1 SNHLY and CDR2 FYNNEI. Here the CDR3 reads CASTVGANTGELFF. DNA of the CDR3: TGTGCCAGCACGGTAGGGGCGAACACCGGGGAGCTGTTTTTT.

The rearrangement links TRBV4-1 to TRBJ2-1; D is uncertain. The germline V gene encodes CDR1 MGHRA and CDR2 YSYEKL. V lost 1 base, J lost 10 bases, and 11 bases lay in between. The CDR3 consists of 13 residues. The CDR3 coding sequence is TGCGCCAGCAGCCAAGGGCCATTTGGCGAGCAGTTCTTC. Its protein is CASSQGPFGEQFF.

This chain connects TRBV7-2 to TRBJ2-3; TRBD2 matches 10 bases. Per germline, CDR1 SGHTA and CDR2 FQGNSA. The CDR3 runs 18 residues. The V segment lost 3 bases and the J segment 1 base; nucleotides outside the gene matches: 10. CDR3 loop: CASSFSLWTSGGTDTQYF. CDR3 nucleotide sequence: TGTGCCAGCAGCTTTTCACTATGGACTAGCGGAGGCACAGATACGCAGTATTTT.

This chain links TRBV29-1 with TRBJ2-1; D gene unclear. V shed 6 bases and J shed 6 bases, with 15 bases lying between them. The CDR3 length is 13 residues. In germline, CDR1 is SQVTM, CDR2 ANQGSEA. CDR3 in amino acids: CSVEPRWGNEQFF. The DNA of the CDR3 is TGCAGCGTCGAGCCCAGGTGGGGCAATGAGCAGTTCTTC.

As regards this clone: The sample holds other DNA sequences that translate to the same CDR3. The chain joins TRBV7-9 to TRBJ1-2; 9 bases match TRBD1. Losses at the gene ends were 3 bases for V and 1 base for J; bases not matched to a gene: 3. CDR3 size: 15 residues. Germline loops: CDR1 SEHNR, CDR2 FQNEAQ (reference sequence). CDR3 protein: CASSFPGQGNYGYTF. CDR3 DNA: TGTGCCAGCAGCTTTCCGGGACAGGGTAACTATGGCTACACCTTC.

The rearrangement links TRBV7-2 to TRBJ1-5, with 7 bases lining up with TRBD1. Trimming at V came to 5 bases and at J to 7 bases, leaving 5 bases not matched to a gene. The CDR3 consists of 13 residues. CDR1 is SGHTA and CDR2 is FQGNSA in the germline V gene. The CDR3 is CASSPRGGQPQHF. As DNA, the CDR3 is TGTGCCAGCAGCCCCAGGGGGGGGCAGCCCCAGCATTTT.

The chain uses TRBV4-2 and TRBJ2-1; 12 positions match TRBD2. The CDR3 length is 16 residues. The junction had 11 bases not matched to a gene; V was cut back by 4 bases and J by 10 bases. The germline V gene encodes CDR1 LGHNA and CDR2 YNFKEQ. CDR3 bases: TGTGCCAGCAGCCCCAGACTAGCGGGAGCCCGTTGGGAGCAGTTCTTC. Protein: CASSPRLAGARWEQFF.